The entry below gives a single TCR beta chain sequence along with its context. These data are taken from a study of blood T cell repertoires in COVID-19. Using immunoSEQ multiplex PCR, the repertoire was profiled, and TCRdb retains in-frame clones only, with some absent. Of fewer than 350,000 clones in the sample, 88% were seen once. With V trimmed by 1 base and J by 1 base, 7 bases remained unmatched. The CDR3 has 17 amino acids. From germline, CDR1 is LGHDT and CDR2 YNNKEL (reference sequence). Participants spanned ages roughly 18 to 95 years and resided in about two dozen US areas. The sample consisted of PBMCs or T cells enriched from blood (not recorded which). This receptor was obtained from a woman younger than 45 who had been exposed to COVID-19. The chain employs TRBV3-1 (or the pseudogene TRBV3-2) and TRBJ2-5; 9 bases map to TRBD1. The CDR3 nucleotides read TGTGCCAGCAGCCAAGTAGGTCCGGGACAGGGCCAAGAGACCCAGTACTTC. Residues: CASSQVGPGQGQETQYF.